The sequence of this T cell receptor beta chain was determined in a study of T cell responses to AZD1222 COVID-19 vaccine. Study findings and constraints: A mostly white British donor set with more females was recruited, and clonal diversity was possibly underestimated. Researchers took repertoire samples only after the peak T cell response had come. Baseline seropositives among AZD1222 recipients totaled only five or six.

On this clone itself: Antigen specificity is unknown.

This table comes from immunoSEQ multiplex PCR, and its TCRdb copy is limited to in-frame clones, with some not included. The table has about 150,000 clones, approximately 90% seen once. Germline V CDR1 and CDR2: SQVTM, ANQGSEA. This CDR3 has 14 amino acids. The ends lost 8 bases at V and 4 bases at J; junction bases unmatched: 10. The rearrangement links TRBV29-1 to TRBJ2-3; TRBD1 agrees at 9 bases. Sequencing used peripheral blood, obtained on day 0 of AZD1222 vaccination. This clonotype was sampled from an adult in good health. The CDR3 DNA sequence: TGCAGCACCCGGACAGGGGAGCTCGCAGATACGCAGTATTTT. Residues: CSTRTGELADTQYF.